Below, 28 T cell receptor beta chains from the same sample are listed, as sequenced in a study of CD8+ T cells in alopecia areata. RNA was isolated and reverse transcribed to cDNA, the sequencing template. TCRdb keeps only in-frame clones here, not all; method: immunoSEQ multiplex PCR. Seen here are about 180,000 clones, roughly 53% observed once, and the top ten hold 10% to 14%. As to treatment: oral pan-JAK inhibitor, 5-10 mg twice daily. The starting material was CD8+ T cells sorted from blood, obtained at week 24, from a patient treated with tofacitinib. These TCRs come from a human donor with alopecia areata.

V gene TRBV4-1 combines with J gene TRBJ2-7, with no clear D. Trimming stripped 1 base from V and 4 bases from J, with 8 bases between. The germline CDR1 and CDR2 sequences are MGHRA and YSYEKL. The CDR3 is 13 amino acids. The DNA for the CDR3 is TGCGCCAGCAGCCAAGTCCACCTTTACGAGCAGTACTTC. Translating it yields CASSQVHLYEQYF.

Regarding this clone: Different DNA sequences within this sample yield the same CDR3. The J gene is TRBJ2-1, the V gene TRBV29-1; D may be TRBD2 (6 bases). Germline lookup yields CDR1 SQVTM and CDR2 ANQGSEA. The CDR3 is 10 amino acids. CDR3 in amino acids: CSAGGNEQFF. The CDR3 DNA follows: TGCAGTGCCGGGGGCAATGAGCAGTTCTTC.

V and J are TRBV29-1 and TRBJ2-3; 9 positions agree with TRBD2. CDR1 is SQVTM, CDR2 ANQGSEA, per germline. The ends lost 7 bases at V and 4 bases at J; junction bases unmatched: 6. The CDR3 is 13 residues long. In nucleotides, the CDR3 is TGCAGCGCTCGTAGCGGGGGATCAGATACGCAGTATTTT. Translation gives CSARSGGSDTQYF.

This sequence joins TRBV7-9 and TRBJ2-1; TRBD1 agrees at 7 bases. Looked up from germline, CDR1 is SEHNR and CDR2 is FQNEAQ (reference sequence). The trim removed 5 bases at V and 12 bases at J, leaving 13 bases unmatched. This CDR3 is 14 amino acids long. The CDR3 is CASSPTDREGGQFF. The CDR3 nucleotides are TGTGCCAGCAGCCCCACTGACAGGGAAGGGGGGCAGTTCTTC.

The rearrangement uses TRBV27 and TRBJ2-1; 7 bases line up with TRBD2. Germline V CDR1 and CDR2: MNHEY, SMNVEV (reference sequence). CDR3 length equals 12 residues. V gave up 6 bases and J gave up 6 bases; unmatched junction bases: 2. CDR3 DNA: TGTGCCAGCAGAACGGGGGGCAATGAGCAGTTCTTC. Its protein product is CASRTGGNEQFF.

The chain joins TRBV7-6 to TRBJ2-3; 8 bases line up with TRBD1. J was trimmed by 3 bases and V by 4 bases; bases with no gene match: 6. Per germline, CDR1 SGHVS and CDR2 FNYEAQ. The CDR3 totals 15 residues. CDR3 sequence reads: CASSSQDRETDTQYF. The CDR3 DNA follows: TGTGCCAGCAGCTCGCAGGACAGGGAGACAGATACGCAGTATTTT.

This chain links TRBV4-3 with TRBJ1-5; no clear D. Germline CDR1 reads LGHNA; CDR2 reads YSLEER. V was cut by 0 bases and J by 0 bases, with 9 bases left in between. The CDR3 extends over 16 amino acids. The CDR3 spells CASSQEREYSNQPQHF. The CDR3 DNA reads TGCGCCAGCAGCCAAGAACGAGAGTATAGCAATCAGCCCCAGCATTTT.

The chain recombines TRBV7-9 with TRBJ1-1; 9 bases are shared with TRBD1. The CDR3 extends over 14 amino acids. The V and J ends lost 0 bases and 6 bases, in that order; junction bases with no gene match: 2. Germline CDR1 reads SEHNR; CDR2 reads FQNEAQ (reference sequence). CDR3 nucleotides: TGTGCCAGCAGCTTAGCCGGACAGGGGTCTGAAGCTTTCTTT. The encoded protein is CASSLAGQGSEAFF.

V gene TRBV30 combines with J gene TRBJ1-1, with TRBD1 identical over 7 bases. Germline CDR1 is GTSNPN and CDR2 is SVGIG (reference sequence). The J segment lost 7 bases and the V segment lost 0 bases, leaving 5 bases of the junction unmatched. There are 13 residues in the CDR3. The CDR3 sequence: CAWSVGQAGEAFF. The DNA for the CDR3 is TGTGCCTGGAGTGTCGGACAGGCGGGTGAAGCTTTCTTT. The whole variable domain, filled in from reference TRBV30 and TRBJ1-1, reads SQTIHQWPATLVQPVGSPLSLECTVEGTSNPNLYWYRQAAGRGLQLLFYSVGIGQISSEVPQNLSASRPQDRQFILSSKKLLLSDSGFYLCAWSVGQAGEAFFGQGTRLTVV.

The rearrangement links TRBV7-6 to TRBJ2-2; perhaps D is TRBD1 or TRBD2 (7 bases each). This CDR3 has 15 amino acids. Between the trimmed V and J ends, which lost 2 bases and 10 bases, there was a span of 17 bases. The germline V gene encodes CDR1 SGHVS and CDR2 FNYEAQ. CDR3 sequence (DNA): TGTGCCAGCAGCTTAAGACAGGGCGCGGGGGTGGAGCTGTTTTTT. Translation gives CASSLRQGAGVELFF. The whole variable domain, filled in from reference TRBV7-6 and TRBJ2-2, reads GAGVSQSPRYKVTKRGQDVALRCDPISGHVSLYWYRQALGQGPEFLTYFNYEAQQDKSGLPNDRFSAERPEGSISTLTIQRTEQRDSAMYRCASSLRQGAGVELFFGEGSRLTVL.

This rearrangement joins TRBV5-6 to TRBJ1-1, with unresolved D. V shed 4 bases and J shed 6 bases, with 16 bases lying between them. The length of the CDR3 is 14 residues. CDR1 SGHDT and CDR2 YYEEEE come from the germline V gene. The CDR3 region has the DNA TGTGCCAGCAGCCTCAGATCGGACTTTGCTGAAGCTTTCTTT. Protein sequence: CASSLRSDFAEAFF.

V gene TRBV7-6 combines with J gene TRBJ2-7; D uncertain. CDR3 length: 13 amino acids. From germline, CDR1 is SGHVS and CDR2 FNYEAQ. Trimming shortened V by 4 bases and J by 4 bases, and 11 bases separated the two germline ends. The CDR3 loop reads CASSSRPAYEQYF. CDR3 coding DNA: TGTGCCAGCAGCTCGCGCCCCGCGTACGAGCAGTACTTC.

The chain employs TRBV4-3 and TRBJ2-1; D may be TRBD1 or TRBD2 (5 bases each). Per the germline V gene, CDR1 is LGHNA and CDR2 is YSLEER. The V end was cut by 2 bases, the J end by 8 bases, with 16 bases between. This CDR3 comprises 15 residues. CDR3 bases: TGCGCCAGCAGCCAATCCCGAGGGGCCGGGGATGAGCAGTTCTTC. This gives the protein CASSQSRGAGDEQFF.

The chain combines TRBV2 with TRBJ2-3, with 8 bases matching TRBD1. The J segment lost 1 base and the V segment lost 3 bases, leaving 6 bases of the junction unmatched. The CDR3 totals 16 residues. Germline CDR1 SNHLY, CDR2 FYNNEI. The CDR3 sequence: CASSDPRGQGTDTQYF. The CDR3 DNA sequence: TGTGCCAGCAGTGACCCCAGGGGACAGGGCACAGATACGCAGTATTTT.

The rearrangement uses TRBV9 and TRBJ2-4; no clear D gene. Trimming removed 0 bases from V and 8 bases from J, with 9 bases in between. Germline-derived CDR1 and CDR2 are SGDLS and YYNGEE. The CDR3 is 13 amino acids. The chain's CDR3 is CASSVAPSDIQYF. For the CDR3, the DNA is TGTGCCAGCAGCGTAGCCCCGTCGGACATTCAGTACTTC.

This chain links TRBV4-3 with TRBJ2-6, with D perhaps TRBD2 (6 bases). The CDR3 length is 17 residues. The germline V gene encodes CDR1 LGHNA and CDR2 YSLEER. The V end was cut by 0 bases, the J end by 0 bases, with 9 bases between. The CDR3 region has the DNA TGCGCCAGCAGCCAAGACAGCGGGTTCTCTGGGGCCAACGTCCTGACTTTC. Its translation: CASSQDSGFSGANVLTF.

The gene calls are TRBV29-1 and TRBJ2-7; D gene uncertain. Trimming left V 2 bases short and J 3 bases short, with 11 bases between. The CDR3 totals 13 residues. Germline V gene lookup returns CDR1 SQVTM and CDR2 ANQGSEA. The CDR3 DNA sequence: TGCAGCGTTGAATTGGGTGTGAACTACGAGCAGTACTTC. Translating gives CSVELGVNYEQYF.

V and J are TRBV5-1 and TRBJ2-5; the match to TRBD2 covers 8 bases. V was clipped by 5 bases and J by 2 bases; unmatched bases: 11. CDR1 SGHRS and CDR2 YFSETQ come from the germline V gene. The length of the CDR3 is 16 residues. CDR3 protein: CASSPREGPDQETQYF. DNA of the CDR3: TGCGCCAGCAGTCCTCGGGAGGGGCCGGATCAAGAGACCCAGTACTTC.

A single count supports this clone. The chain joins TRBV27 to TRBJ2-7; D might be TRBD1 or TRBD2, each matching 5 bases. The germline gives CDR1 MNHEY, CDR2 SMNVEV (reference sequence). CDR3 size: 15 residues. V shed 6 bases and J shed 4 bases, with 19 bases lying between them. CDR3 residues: CASRPSPGTGYEQYF. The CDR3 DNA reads TGTGCCAGCAGGCCCAGCCCCGGGACGGGATACGAGCAGTACTTC.

The CDR3 sequence is CASSIGQGPYEQYF. CDR3 nucleotides: TGCGCCAGCAGCATTGGACAGGGGCCCTACGAGCAGTACTTC. V and J are TRBV5-1 and TRBJ2-7; the match to TRBD1 covers 9 bases. Germline CDR1 SGHRS, CDR2 YFSETQ. This CDR3 is 14 amino acids long. The J segment lost 2 bases and the V segment lost 4 bases, leaving 4 bases of the junction unmatched.

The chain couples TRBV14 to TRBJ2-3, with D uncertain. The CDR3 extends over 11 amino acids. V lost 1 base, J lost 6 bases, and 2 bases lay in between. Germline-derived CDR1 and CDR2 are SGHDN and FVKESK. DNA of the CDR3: TGTGCCAGCAGCCAAGGGGATACGCAGTATTTT. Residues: CASSQGDTQYF.

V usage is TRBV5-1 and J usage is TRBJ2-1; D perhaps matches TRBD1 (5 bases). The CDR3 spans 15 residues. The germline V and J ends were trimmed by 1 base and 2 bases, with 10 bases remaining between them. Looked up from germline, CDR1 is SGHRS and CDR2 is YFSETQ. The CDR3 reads CASSLRQGTYNEQFF. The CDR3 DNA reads TGCGCCAGCAGCTTGCGGCAGGGAACCTACAATGAGCAGTTCTTC.

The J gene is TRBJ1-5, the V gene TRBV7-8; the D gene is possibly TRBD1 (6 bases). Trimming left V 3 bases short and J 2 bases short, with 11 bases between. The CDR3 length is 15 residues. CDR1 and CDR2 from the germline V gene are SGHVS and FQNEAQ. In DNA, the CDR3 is TGTGCCAGCAGCTTGATATCAGGGGGCAATCAGCCCCAGCATTTT. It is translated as CASSLISGGNQPQHF. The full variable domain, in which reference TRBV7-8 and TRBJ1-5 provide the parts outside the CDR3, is GAGVSQSPRYKVAKRGQDVALRCDPISGHVSLFWYQQALGQGPEFLTYFQNEAQLDKSGLPSDRFFAERPEGSVSTLKIQRTQQEDSAVYLCASSLISGGNQPQHFGDGTRLSIL.

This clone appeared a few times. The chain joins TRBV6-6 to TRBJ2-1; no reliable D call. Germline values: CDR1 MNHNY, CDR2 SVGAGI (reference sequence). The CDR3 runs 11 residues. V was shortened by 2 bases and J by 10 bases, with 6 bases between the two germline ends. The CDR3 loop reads CASSYVYEQFF. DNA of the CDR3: TGTGCCAGCAGTTACGTTTACGAGCAGTTCTTC.

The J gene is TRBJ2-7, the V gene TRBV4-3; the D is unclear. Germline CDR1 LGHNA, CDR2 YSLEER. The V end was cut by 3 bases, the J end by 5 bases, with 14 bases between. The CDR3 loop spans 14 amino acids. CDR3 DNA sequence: TGCGCCAGCAGCCAGTATAACTCTAGGAACGAGCAGTACTTC. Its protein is CASSQYNSRNEQYF.

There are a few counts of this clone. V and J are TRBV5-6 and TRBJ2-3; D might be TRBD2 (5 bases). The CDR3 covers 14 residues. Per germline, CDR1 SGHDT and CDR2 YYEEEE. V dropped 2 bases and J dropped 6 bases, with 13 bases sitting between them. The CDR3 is CASSFGNHADTQYF. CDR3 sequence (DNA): TGTGCCAGCAGCTTCGGGAACCACGCTGATACGCAGTATTTT.

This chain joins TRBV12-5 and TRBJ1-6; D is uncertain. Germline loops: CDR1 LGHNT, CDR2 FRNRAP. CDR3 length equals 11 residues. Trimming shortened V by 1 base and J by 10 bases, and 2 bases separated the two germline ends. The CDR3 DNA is TGTGCTAGTGGTTTGGGATCACCCCTCCACTTT. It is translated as CASGLGSPLHF.

The CDR3 DNA follows: TGTGCCGTCTCGGGAGGGGAGTTTCAGCCCCAGCATTTT. This gives the protein CAVSGGEFQPQHF. This sequence joins TRBV10-3 and TRBJ1-5, with D perhaps matching TRBD1 (5 bases). V was trimmed by 11 bases and J by 6 bases, leaving 17 bases between them. Germline CDR1 reads ENHRY; CDR2 reads SYGVKD. This CDR3 has 13 amino acids.